This is a list of T cell receptor beta chains from one sample in a study of blood T cell repertoires in COVID-19. The protocol was immunoSEQ multiplex PCR, while the TCRdb copy is restricted to in-frame clones and leaves out a portion. The profile shows about 270,000 clones, roughly nine tenths of them singletons. The sample consisted of peripheral blood. All receptors derive from a man aged 50 to 60 with acute or convalescent COVID-19. Both conserved end residues are part of each CDR3. D genes are given only for firm matches. Clone sizes are given selectively: once, few, many, or a class where the clone is expanded.

-	TRBV2	TRBJ1-2	TRBD1	TGTGCCAGCTCGGACAGGTGGGATGGCTACACCTTC	CASSDRWDGYTF
-	TRBV19	TRBJ1-2	-	TGTGCCAGCACACAGGGAGTGGGCTACACCTTC	CASTQGVGYTF
-	TRBV7-9	TRBJ1-1	-	TGTGCCAGCAGCTTTATGAGTGGGAACACTGAAGCTTTCTTT	CASSFMSGNTEAFF
-	TRBV5-8	TRBJ1-1	-	TGTGCCAGCAGCTTGGCCGGGAACACTGAAGCTTTCTTT	CASSLAGNTEAFF
-	TRBV19	TRBJ1-1	TRBD1	TGTGCCAGTAGTATGGCCAACAGGGGGCGCGGGACTGAAGCTTTCTTT	CASSMANRGRGTEAFF
-	TRBV6-1	TRBJ1-3	-	TGTGCCAGCAGTGCCAACAGGGAAGGTCGACGTGAAGCTGGAAACACCATATATTTT	CASSANREGRREAGNTIYF
-	TRBV11-2	TRBJ1-2	-	TGTGCCAGCAGCTTAGAGCGGGGTTGGGACTATGGCTACACCTTC	CASSLERGWDYGYTF
-	TRBV24-1	TRBJ2-5	TRBD1	TGTGCCACCAGTGGAGCCGGGACAGAAGAGACCCAGTACTTC	CATSGAGTEETQYF
few	TRBV19	TRBJ1-4	-	TGTGCCAGTAAGCGGGGTACGGGTGAAAAACTGTTTTTT	CASKRGTGEKLFF
-	TRBV7-3	TRBJ2-5	-	TGTGCCAGCAGCTTATCATCGGTGAGCCAAGAGACCCAGTACTTC	CASSLSSVSQETQYF
-	TRBV6-2/TRBV6-3	TRBJ1-1	-	TGTGCCAGCAGTTACTCTGTCCTTGAAGCTTTCTTT	CASSYSVLEAFF
-	TRBV5-1	TRBJ2-2	TRBD2	TGCGCCAGCAGCTTGAGGAGGGAGGGCACCGGGGAGCTGTTTTTT	CASSLRREGTGELFF
-	TRBV7-8	TRBJ2-2	-	TGTGCCAGCAGCTTAGCGGGGGCGAGCACCGGGGAGCTGTTTTTT	CASSLAGASTGELFF
-	TRBV15	TRBJ2-5	-	TGTGCCACCAGCATGGGGGACAACCAAGAGACCCAGTACTTC	CATSMGDNQETQYF
-	TRBV5-6	TRBJ1-4	-	TGTGCCAGCAGCTTAGGACGTCTGGGGAGGGATGAAAAACTGTTTTTT	CASSLGRLGRDEKLFF
-	TRBV6-5	TRBJ1-1	TRBD1	TGTGCCACAACAGGGGAGGTTGGCACTGAAGCTTTCTTT	CATTGEVGTEAFF
-	TRBV11-2	TRBJ2-1	-	TGTGCCAGCAGCTTAATGGAGAGCTCCTACAATGAGCAGTTCTTC	CASSLMESSYNEQFF
-	TRBV5-1	TRBJ1-1	-	TGCGCCAGCAGCTTGCAAGACATGAACACTGAAGCTTTCTTT	CASSLQDMNTEAFF
-	TRBV7-9	TRBJ1-3	TRBD1	TGTGCCAGCAGCGAACGACAGGGCCACACCATATATTTT	CASSERQGHTIYF
-	TRBV30	TRBJ1-2	-	TGTGCCTCAACCTACTCCGGGGTTGGCTACACCTTC	CASTYSGVGYTF
-	TRBV5-1	TRBJ1-6	-	TGCGCCAGCAGCTATTCAGGAGCGGATTCACCCCTCCACTTT	CASSYSGADSPLHF
-	TRBV25-1	TRBJ2-1	-	TGTGCCAGCAGTGAACATCAAGGAGGGAACTACAATGAGCAGTTCTTC	CASSEHQGGNYNEQFF
-	TRBV27	TRBJ1-4	-	TGTGCCAGCAGAACCTCCCCGACACCGTATGAAAAACTGTTTTTT	CASRTSPTPYEKLFF
-	TRBV6-5	TRBJ2-2	-	TGTGCCAGCGCAGGGGTCGGGGAGCTGTTTTTT	CASAGVGELFF
once	TRBV7-8	TRBJ1-1	-	TGTGCCAGCAGCTTAGTGGGGGAGGACACTGAAGCTTTCTTT	CASSLVGEDTEAFF
-	TRBV10-1	TRBJ2-7	TRBD1	TGCGCCACCGCCGGGACAGATATTTACGAGCAGTACTTC	CATAGTDIYEQYF
once	TRBV5-1	TRBJ2-5	TRBD1	TGCGCCAGCTCGGGACAGGGTAGTGAGACCCAGTACTTC	CASSGQGSETQYF
-	TRBV5-1	TRBJ1-1	-	TGCGCCAGCAGCTTGCACCCAACAGGGACGAACACTGAAGCTTTCTTT	CASSLHPTGTNTEAFF
once	TRBV30	TRBJ2-5	TRBD1	TGTGCCTGGAGCAGACCCGGGACAGGGGACCAAGAGACCCAGTACTTC	CAWSRPGTGDQETQYF
-	TRBV5-6	TRBJ2-7	TRBD1	TGTGCCAGCAGTGGGGGACAGGACCCCTCCTACGAGCAGTACTTC	CASSGGQDPSYEQYF
once	TRBV5-8	TRBJ2-3	TRBD1	TGTGCCAGCAGCTTAAAAACAGGGGGATCAGATACGCAGTATTTT	CASSLKTGGSDTQYF
-	TRBV6-6	TRBJ1-4	TRBD1	TGTGCCAGCAGGCAACCGGGACAGTCTAATGAAAAACTGTTTTTT	CASRQPGQSNEKLFF
-	TRBV12-3/TRBV12-4	TRBJ2-7	-	TGTGCCAGCAGTTTAAGGGGGTCAGACGAGCAGTACTTC	CASSLRGSDEQYF
-	TRBV7-8	TRBJ2-6	-	TGTGCCAGCAGCGAACAAGGGGCTTTTGGGGCCAACGTCCTGACTTTC	CASSEQGAFGANVLTF
-	TRBV21-1	TRBJ1-4	-	TGTGCCAGCAGCAACGAGGGAACAGGGGGCTTAAAACTGTTTTTT	CASSNEGTGGLKLFF
-	TRBV11-3	TRBJ1-1	-	TGTGCCAGCAGCCGGGGCAGGGGAAACACTGAAGCTTTCTTT	CASSRGRGNTEAFF
-	TRBV6-1	TRBJ1-2	TRBD1	TGTGCCAGCAGTGAACCTAACCGGGACAGGGATGGCTACACCTTC	CASSEPNRDRDGYTF
-	TRBV25-1	TRBJ2-5	-	TGTGCCAGCAGTGACGGGGTGTACCAAGAGACCCAGTACTTC	CASSDGVYQETQYF
-	TRBV19	TRBJ2-1	TRBD2	TGTGCCAGTAGTTTTTCGACAAGCGGGGGGGCCTACAATGAGCAGTTCTTC	CASSFSTSGGAYNEQFF
-	TRBV5-1	TRBJ2-7	-	TGCGCCAGCAGCGACCCTAGTGCAAGCTCCTACGAGCAGTACTTC	CASSDPSASSYEQYF
-	TRBV5-1	TRBJ1-1	-	TGCGCCAGCAGCAGGGGGGGCTCGAACACTGAAGCTTTCTTT	CASSRGGSNTEAFF
-	TRBV19	TRBJ1-3	-	TGTGCCACCGATTCACAGGGTCTCGCTGGAAACACCATATATTTT	CATDSQGLAGNTIYF
-	TRBV5-6	TRBJ1-5	-	TGTGCCAGCAGCTTGGGATCGGGGACACCGGGTTTTCAGCCCCAGCATTTT	CASSLGSGTPGFQPQHF
-	TRBV9	TRBJ2-2	TRBD1	TGTGCCAGCAGCGTAAAGGGGGCCTCAACCGGGGAGCTGTTTTTT	CASSVKGASTGELFF
-	TRBV9	TRBJ2-1	TRBD1	TGTGCCAGCAGCGTAGATGGGAGGACAGGGGGCAACAATGAGCAGTTCTTC	CASSVDGRTGGNNEQFF
-	TRBV5-4	TRBJ2-1	TRBD1	TGTGCCAGCAGCTCCCAGGGGACAGGTAAAAGCAATGAGCAGTTCTTC	CASSSQGTGKSNEQFF
-	TRBV5-1	TRBJ2-3	TRBD1	TGCGCCAGCAGCCCCTTCGGACAGGGAGCGACAGATACGCAGTATTTT	CASSPFGQGATDTQYF